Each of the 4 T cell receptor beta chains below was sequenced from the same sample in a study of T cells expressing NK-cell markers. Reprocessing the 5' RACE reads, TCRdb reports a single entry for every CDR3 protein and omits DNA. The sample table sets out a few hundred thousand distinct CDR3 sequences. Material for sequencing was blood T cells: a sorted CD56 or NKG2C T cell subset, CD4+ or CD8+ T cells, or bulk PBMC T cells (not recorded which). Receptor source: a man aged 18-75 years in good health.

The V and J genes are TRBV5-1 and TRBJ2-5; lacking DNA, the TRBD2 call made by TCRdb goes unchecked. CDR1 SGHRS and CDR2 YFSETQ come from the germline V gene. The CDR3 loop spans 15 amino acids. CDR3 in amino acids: CASSLAGGTPITQYF.

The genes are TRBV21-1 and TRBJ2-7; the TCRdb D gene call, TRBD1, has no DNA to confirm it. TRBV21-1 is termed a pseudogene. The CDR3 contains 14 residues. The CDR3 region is CASSRDRFSYEQYF.

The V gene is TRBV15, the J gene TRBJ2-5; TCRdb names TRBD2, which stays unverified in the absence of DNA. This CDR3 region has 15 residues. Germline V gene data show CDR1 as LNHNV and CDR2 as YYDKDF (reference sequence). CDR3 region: CATSRIAGGLETQYF.

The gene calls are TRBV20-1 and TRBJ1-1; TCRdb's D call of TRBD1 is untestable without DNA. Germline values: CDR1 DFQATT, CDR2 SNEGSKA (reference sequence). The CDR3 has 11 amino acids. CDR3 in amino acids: CSAQTGERAFF.